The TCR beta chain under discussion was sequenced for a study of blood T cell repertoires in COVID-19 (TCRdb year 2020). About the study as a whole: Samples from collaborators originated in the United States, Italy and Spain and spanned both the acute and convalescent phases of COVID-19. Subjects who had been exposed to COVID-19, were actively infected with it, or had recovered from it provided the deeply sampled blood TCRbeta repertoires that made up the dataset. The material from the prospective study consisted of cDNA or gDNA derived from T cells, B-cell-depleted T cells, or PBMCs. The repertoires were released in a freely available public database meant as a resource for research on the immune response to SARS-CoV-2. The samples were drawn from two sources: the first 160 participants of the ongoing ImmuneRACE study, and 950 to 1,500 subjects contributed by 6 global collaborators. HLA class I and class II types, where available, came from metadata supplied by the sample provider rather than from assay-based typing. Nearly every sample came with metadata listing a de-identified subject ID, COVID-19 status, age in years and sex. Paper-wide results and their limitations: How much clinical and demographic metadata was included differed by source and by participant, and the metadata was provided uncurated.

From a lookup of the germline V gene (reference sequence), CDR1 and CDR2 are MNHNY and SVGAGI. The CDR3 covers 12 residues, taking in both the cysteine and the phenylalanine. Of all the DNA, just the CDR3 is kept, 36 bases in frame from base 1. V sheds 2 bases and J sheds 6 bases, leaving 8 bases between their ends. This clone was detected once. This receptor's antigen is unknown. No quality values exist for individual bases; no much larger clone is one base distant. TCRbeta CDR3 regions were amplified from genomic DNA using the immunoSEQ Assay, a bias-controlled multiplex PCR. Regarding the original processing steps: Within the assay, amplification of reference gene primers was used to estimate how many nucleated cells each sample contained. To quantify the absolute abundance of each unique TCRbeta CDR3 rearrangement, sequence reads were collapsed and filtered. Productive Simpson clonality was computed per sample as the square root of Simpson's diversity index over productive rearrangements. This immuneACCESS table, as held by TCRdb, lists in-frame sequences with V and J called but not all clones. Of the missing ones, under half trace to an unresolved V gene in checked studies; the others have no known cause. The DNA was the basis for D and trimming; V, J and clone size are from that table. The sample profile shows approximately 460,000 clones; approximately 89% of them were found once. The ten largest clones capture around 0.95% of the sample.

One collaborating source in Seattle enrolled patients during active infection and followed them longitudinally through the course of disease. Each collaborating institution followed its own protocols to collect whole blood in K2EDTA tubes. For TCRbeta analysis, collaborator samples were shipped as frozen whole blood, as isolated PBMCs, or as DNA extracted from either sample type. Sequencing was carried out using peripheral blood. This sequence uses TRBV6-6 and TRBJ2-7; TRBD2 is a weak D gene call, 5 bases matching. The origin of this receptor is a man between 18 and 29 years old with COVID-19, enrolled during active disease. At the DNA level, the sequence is TGTGCCAGCAGTTACGACCGGGGCGAGCAGTACTTC. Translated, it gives CASSYDRGEQYF.